This TCR beta chain is from a study of control samples from healthy donors and cancer patients. Profiled with immunoSEQ multiplex PCR; TCRdb holds only in-frame clones, not every one. Among approximately 170,000 clones, nearly 90% were seen once, and the ten largest hold approximately 1.4%. Details on this clone: This sample includes further DNA sequences coding for the same CDR3.

CDR1 and CDR2 (germline): SGHTA, FQGTGA. Deletions cut 5 bases from V and 2 bases from J, with 9 bases between. The CDR3 has 13 amino acids. The chain combines TRBV7-3 with TRBJ2-5; D gene ambiguous. The receptor was derived from a woman between 45 and 60 years old in good health. Sequencing was done on a sample of blood. As DNA, the CDR3 is TGTGCCAGCAGCCGTACACCTCAAGAGACCCAGTACTTC. Its translation is CASSRTPQETQYF.